The rows below give T cell receptor beta chains drawn from one sample of a study of human T cells and chemical hapten exposure. TCRdb used MiXCR to reprocess the RACE reads, holding one entry per CDR3 protein. This sample has approximately 120,000 distinct CDR3 sequences, with 9% to 9.5% found just once. The starting material was whole blood, obtained in connection with sensitization to the hapten diphenylcyclopropenone (DPC). Source of these receptors: a woman in her thirties or forties with alopecia areata. Some clones in this sample may be carry-over from other donors' samples. The CDR3 runs from the conserved cysteine through the conserved F or W. Each record gives: clone size, D gene, V gene, J gene, CDR3 DNA, CDR3 protein. D genes are given only for firm matches. Clone size is given for some rows only: seen once, a few or many times, or a class if the clone is expanded.

few	NA	TRBV6-5	TRBJ2-7	TGTGCCAGCAGTTACTACTCCCGGGGGGCAACGGTCGGGCAACGGGTTAGCGAGCAGTACTTC	CASSYYSRGATVGQRVSEQYF
NA	NA	TRBV4-2	TRBJ2-3	TGTGCCAGCAGCCAAGATCGTGATACGCAGTATTTT	CASSQDRDTQYF
few	TRBD2	TRBV7-2	TRBJ2-4	TGTGCCAGCAGCTCCGGGACTAGCGCCACCCACCAGCGCAGGGGGAAAAACATTCAGTACTTC	CASSSGTSATHQRRGKNIQYF
many	TRBD1	TRBV20-1	TRBJ1-2	TGCAGTGCTCGGACAGGGACTCCCTATGGCTACACCTTC	CSARTGTPYGYTF
many	NA	TRBV6-4	TRBJ2-2	TGTGCCAGCAGGATGACTGGCTTCACCGGGGAGCTGTTTTTT	CASRMTGFTGELFF
many	NA	TRBV5-1	TRBJ2-5	TGCGCCAGCAGCTTGGCCTACTCGGGAGTCCAAGAGACCCAGTACTTC	CASSLAYSGVQETQYF
NA	NA	TRBV4-1	TRBJ1-2	TGCGCCAGCAGCCAAGAGTTGTCAGGGCTTAGCTACACCTTC	CASSQELSGLSYTF
many	TRBD1	TRBV29-1	TRBJ2-4	TGCAGCGTTCGAGCCGGGACAGGGAGGGGGGACATTCAGTACTTC	CSVRAGTGRGDIQYF
many	NA	TRBV7-2	TRBJ1-1	TGTGCCAGCAGCTCAGGGGTGGACCCTCTCCACACTGAAGCTTTCTTT	CASSSGVDPLHTEAFF
many	NA	TRBV4-1	TRBJ1-1	TGCGCCAGCAGCCAACCCCCGGGGGCGCCGACCACTGAAGCTTTCTTT	CASSQPPGAPTTEAFF
many	NA	TRBV7-2	TRBJ2-2	TGTGCCAGCAGCTTAGAATACTCGAATCGGGAGCTGTTTTTT	CASSLEYSNRELFF
many	NA	TRBV29-1	TRBJ1-1	TGCAGCGTTGAAGACAGGGGGAACACTGAAGCTTTCTTT	CSVEDRGNTEAFF
NA	TRBD1	TRBV18	TRBJ2-7	TGTGCCAGCTCACGCGGACAGGCTGAGTACGAGCAGTACTTC	CASSRGQAEYEQYF
NA	NA	TRBV27	TRBJ1-5	TGTGCCAGCTCTGGGGCAGTGAATCAGCCCCAGCATTTT	CASSGAVNQPQHF
NA	NA	TRBV18	TRBJ2-6	TGTGCCAGCTCACCAGATGCTGGGGCCAACGTCCTGACTTTC	CASSPDAGANVLTF
NA	NA	TRBV7-9	TRBJ1-6	TGTGCCAGCAGCTTAGGGGGGCATATGGGTTCACCCCTCCACTTT	CASSLGGHMGSPLHF
many	NA	TRBV7-6	TRBJ2-5	TGTGCCAGCAGCTTAGTCGTCAGAGAGACCCAGTACTTC	CASSLVVRETQYF
many	NA	TRBV20-1	TRBJ1-5	TGCAGTGCTAGCATGGGGCAGGGCAATCAGCCCCAGCATTTT	CSASMGQGNQPQHF
few	TRBD1	TRBV20-1	TRBJ1-5	TGCAGTGCTCCATCCGGGACAGGGGTATATAGCAATCAGCCCCAGCATTTT	CSAPSGTGVYSNQPQHF
few	NA	TRBV7-2	TRBJ2-2	TGTGCCAGCAGTAACAGACAGACGAACACCGGGGAGCTGTTTTTT	CASSNRQTNTGELFF